The count of the clone carrying this T cell receptor beta chain is one. Its antigen is still unknown. This sample is part of a study of cytomegalovirus exposure and HLA in healthy donors. Study background: Previous work identified 95 million to 140 million unique TCR beta sequences from around 180 million T cells. General study points: Roughly 170 TCR beta chains were listed as cytomegalovirus-associated. Rare sequences made up most TCRs, while some public TCRs were found in many donors.

While unrecorded immune exposures were likely, the donors were nominally healthy when sampled. PCR involved 60 Vbeta and 13 Jbeta primers. Sequencing used immunoSEQ multiplex PCR; TCRdb keeps in-frame clones, though not all of them. This table holds more than 110,000 clones, 70% to 85% found once. The sequencing input was PBMCs. The clonotype comes from a middle-aged man in good health and CMV-seropositive.

CDR3 sequence (DNA): TGTGCCAGCAGTTTAAGACCGGACAGGGCTAACGAGCAGTACTTC. This translates into CASSLRPDRANEQYF. The genes are TRBV27 and TRBJ2-7, with TRBD1 identical over 8 bases. Germline loops: CDR1 MNHEY, CDR2 SMNVEV (reference sequence). With V trimmed by 2 bases and J by 5 bases, 8 bases remained unmatched. CDR3 size: 15 residues.